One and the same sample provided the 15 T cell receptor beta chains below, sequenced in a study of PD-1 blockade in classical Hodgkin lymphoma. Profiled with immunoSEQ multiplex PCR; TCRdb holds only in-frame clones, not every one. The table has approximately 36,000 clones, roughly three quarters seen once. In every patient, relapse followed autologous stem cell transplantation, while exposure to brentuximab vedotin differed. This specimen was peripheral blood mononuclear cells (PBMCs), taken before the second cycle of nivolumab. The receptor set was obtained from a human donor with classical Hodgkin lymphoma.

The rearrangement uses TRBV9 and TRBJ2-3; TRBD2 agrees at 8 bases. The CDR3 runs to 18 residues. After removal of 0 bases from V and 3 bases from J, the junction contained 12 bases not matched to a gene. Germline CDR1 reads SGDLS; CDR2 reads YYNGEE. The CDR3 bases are TGTGCCAGCAGCGTAGCTCTCTCTAGCGGGCGAGTAACAGATACGCAGTATTTT. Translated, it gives CASSVALSSGRVTDTQYF.

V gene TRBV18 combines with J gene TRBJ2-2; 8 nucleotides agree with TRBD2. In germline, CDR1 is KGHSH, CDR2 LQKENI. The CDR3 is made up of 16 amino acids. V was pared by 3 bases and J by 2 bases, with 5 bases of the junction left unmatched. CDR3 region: CASSPGRGSNTGELFF. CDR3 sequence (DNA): TGTGCCAGCTCACCCGGGAGGGGCTCCAACACCGGGGAGCTGTTTTTT.

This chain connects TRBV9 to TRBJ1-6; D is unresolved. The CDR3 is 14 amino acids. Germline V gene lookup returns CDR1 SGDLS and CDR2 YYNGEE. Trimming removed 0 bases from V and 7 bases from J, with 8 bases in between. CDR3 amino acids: CASSVGGANSPLHF. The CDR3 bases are TGTGCCAGCAGCGTAGGGGGAGCCAATTCACCCCTCCACTTT.

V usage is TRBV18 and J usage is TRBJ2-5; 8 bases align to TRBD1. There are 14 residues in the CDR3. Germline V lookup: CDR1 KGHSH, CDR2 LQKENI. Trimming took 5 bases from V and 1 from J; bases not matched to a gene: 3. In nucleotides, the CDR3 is TGTGCCAGCTCAAACAGGGGGTCCCAAGAGACCCAGTACTTC. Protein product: CASSNRGSQETQYF.

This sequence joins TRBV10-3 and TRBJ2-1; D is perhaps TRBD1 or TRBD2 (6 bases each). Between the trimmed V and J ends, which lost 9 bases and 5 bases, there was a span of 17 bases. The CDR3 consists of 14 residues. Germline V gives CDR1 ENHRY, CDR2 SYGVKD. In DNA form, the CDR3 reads TGTGCCATAGAAGGGGGGCCTACTAACAATGAGCAGTTCTTC. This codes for CAIEGGPTNNEQFF.

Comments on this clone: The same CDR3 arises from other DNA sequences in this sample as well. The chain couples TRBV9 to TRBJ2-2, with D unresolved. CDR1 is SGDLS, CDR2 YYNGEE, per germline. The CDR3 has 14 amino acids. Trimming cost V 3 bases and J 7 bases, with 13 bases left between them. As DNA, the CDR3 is TGTGCCAGCAGCGCCCTCAGGCAGGTCGGGGAGCTGTTTTTT. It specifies CASSALRQVGELFF.

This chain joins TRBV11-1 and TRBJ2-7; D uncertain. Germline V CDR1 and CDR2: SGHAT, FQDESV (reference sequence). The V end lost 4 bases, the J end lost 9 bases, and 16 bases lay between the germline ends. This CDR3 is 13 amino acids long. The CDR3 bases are TGTGCCAGCAGCTATCTGTCTTCTAGTGGGCAGTACTTC. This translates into CASSYLSSSGQYF. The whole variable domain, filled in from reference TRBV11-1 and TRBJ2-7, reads EAEVAQSPRYKITEKSQAVAFWCDPISGHATLYWYRQILGQGPELLVQFQDESVVDDSQLPKDRFSAERLKGVDSTLKIQPAELGDSAMYLCASSYLSSSGQYFGPGTRLTVT.

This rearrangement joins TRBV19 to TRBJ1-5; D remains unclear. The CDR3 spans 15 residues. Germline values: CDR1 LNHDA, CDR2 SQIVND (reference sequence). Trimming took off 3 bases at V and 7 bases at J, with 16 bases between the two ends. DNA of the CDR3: TGTGCCAGTAGTATGGGGAGGGAAATAAAACAGCCCCAGCATTTT. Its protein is CASSMGREIKQPQHF. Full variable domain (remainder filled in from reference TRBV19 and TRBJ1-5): DGGITQSPKYLFRKEGQNVTLSCEQNLNHDAMYWYRQDPGQGLRLIYYSQIVNDFQKGDIAEGYSVSREKKESFPLTVTSAQKNPTAFYLCASSMGREIKQPQHFGDGTRLSIL.

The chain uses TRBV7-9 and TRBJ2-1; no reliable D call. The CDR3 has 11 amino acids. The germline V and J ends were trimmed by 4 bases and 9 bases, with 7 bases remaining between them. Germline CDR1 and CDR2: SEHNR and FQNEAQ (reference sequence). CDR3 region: CASSSRVEQFF. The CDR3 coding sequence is TGTGCCAGCAGCTCCCGGGTTGAGCAGTTCTTC. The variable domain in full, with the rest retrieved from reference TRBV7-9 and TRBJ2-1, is DTGVSQNPRHKITKRGQNVTFRCDPISEHNRLYWYRQTLGQGPEFLTYFQNEAQLEKSRLLSDRFSAERPKGSFSTLEIQRTEQGDSAMYLCASSSRVEQFFGPGTRLTVL.

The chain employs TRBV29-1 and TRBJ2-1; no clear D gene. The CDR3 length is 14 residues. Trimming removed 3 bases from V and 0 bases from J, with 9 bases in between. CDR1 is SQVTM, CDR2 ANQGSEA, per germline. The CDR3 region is CSVDLDGSYNEQFF. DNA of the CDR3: TGCAGCGTTGACCTCGACGGCTCCTACAATGAGCAGTTCTTC.

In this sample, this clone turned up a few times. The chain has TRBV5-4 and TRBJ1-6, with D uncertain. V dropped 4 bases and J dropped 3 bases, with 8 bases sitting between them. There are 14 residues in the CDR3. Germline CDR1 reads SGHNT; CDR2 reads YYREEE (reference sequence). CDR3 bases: TGTGCCAGCAGCGACCGCGGCTATAATTCACCCCTCCACTTT. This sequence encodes CASSDRGYNSPLHF.

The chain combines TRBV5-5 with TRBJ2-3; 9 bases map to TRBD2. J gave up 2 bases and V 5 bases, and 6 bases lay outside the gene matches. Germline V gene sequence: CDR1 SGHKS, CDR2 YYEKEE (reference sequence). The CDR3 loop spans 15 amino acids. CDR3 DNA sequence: TGTGCCAGCAGTTTTAGCGGGGGAGACACAGATACGCAGTATTTT. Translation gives CASSFSGGDTDTQYF.

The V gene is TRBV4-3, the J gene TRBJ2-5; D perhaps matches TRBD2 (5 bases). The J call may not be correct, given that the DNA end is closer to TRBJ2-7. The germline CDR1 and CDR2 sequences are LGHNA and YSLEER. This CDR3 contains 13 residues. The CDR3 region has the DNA TGCGCCAGCAGCCAAGATTTTGCGGGCGAGCAGTACTTC. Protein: CASSQDFAGEQYF.

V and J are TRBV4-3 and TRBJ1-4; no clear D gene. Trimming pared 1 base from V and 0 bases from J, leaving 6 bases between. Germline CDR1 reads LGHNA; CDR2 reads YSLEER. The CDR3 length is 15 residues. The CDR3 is CASSQGPTTNEKLFF. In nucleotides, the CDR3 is TGCGCCAGCAGCCAAGGGCCAACAACTAATGAAAAACTGTTTTTT.

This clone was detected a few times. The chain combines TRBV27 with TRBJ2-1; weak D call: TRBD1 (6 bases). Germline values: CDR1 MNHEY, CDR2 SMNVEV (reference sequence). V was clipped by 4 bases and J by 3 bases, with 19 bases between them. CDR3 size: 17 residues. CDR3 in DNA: TGTGCCAGCAGTTCCCAACAGGGTTCCAACTACTACAATGAGCAGTTCTTC. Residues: CASSSQQGSNYYNEQFF.